What follows describes a single TCR beta chain. Some clones are missing from TCRdb's copy, which holds only in-frame ones; the method was immunoSEQ multiplex PCR. The sample lists over 45,000 clones, roughly nine tenths occurring once. The record originates from a study of PD-L1 blockade in urothelial cancer. Germline CDR1 ENHRY, CDR2 SYGVKD. The CDR3 runs to 15 residues. The trim removed 6 bases at V and 0 bases at J, leaving 4 bases unmatched. The sequence derives from a man in his fifties or sixties with urothelial cancer. The V call is TRBV10-3, the J call TRBJ2-5; 10 bases agree with TRBD1. Specimen: PBMCs, collected around atezolizumab (anti-PD-L1) treatment. CDR3 in amino acids: CAIRGTGDHQETQYF. The CDR3 DNA reads as TGTGCCATCAGAGGGACAGGGGATCACCAAGAGACCCAGTACTTC.